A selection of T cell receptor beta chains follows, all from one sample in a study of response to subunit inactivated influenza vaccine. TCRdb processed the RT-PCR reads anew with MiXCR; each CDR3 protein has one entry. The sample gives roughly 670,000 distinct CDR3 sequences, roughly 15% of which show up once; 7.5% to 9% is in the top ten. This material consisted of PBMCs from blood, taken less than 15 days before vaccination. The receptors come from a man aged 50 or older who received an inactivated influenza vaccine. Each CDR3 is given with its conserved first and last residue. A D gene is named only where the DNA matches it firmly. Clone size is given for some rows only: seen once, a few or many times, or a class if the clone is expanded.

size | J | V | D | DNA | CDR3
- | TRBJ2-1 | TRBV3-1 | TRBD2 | TGTGCCAGCAGCCAAGTAGGGAGGGGCGCGGGTGAGCAGTTCTTC | CASSQVGRGAGEQFF
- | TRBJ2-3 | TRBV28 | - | TGTGCCAGCAGTGAGCCTTCGGTGGGCCACGATACGCAGTATTTT | CASSEPSVGHDTQYF
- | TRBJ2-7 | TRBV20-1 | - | TGCAGTGCTAGAGATCCCGTAACCTACGAGCAGTACTTC | CSARDPVTYEQYF
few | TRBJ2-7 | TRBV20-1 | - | TGCAGTGCCCACCGGGACATGGTGTCCGAGCAGTACTTC | CSAHRDMVSEQYF
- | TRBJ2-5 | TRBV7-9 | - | TGTGCCAGCAGCGTGGGGGTTTATGGCTCAGAGACCCAGTACTTC | CASSVGVYGSETQYF
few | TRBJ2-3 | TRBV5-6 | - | TGTGCCAGCAGCGCGAGGACTCTTCGAAACACAGATACGCAGTATTTT | CASSARTLRNTDTQYF
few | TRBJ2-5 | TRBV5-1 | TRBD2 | TGCGCCAGCAGCTTGTTGGCTAGCGGGAGCCAAGAGACCCAGTACTTC | CASSLLASGSQETQYF
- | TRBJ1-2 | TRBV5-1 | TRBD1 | TGCGCCAGCAGCTTGGCGGGACAGTCTAACTATGGCTACACCTTC | CASSLAGQSNYGYTF
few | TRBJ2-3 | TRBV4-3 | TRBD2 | TGCGCCAGCAGCCAAGATATTGTCGGGGGGGCTGGTGATACGCAGTATTTT | CASSQDIVGGAGDTQYF
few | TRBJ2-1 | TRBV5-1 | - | TGCGCCAGCAGCTTGGAGACGGGGCTGAATGAGCAGTTCTTC | CASSLETGLNEQFF
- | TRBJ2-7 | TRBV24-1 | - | TGTGCCACCAGTGACAGTATCACCTACGAGCAGTACTTC | CATSDSITYEQYF
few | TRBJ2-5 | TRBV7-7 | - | TGTGCTAGCAGCTTCAGCGAAGGAAAGACCCAGTACTTC | CASSFSEGKTQYF
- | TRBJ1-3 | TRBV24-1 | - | TGTGCCACCAGTGATACAGGACCCTCTGGAAACACCATATATTTT | CATSDTGPSGNTIYF
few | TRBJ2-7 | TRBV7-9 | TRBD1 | TGTGCCAGCAGCCCCCTAGGACAGGGCCACGAGCAGTACTTC | CASSPLGQGHEQYF
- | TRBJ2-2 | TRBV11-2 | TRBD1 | TGTGCCAGCAGCTCAGAGATACGGGACAGGGGTCACACCGGGGAGCTGTTTTTT | CASSSEIRDRGHTGELFF
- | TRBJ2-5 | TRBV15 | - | TGTGCCACCAGCAGAGCTCCCGGACAAGAGACCCAGTACTTC | CATSRAPGQETQYF
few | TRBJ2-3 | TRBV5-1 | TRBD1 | TGCGCCAGCAGCTTGGGCAGGGGGTCGGATACGCAGTATTTT | CASSLGRGSDTQYF
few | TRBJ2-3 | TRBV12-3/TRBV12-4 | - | TGTGCCAGCAGCCGAACCGGCGGGGGCTACACAGATACGCAGTATTTT | CASSRTGGGYTDTQYF
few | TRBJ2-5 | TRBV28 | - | TGTGCCAGCAGTTTAGAATTGGGTGTGGCAGAGCACCCTCAAGAGACCCAGTACTTC | CASSLELGVAEHPQETQYF
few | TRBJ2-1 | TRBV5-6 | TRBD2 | TGTGCCAGCAGCTGGTTAGCGGGGGGAAGTACAAATGAGCAGTTCTTC | CASSWLAGGSTNEQFF
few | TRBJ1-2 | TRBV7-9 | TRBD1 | TGTGCCAGCAGCTTAGCCCAGGGGGGGGCTGGAGGCTACACCTTC | CASSLAQGGAGGYTF
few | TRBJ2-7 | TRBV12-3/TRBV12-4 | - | TGTGCCAGCACCACGGGGGGACAGTACGAGCAGTACTTC | CASTTGGQYEQYF
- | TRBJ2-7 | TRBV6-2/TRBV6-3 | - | TGTGCCAGCAAATCATCCCTGGGGGATGAGCAGTACTTC | CASKSSLGDEQYF
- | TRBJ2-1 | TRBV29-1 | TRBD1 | TGCAGCGGTGGGACAGGGGCCTACAATGAGCAGTTCTTC | CSGGTGAYNEQFF
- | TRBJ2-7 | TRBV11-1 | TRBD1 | TGTGCCAGCAGCTTACCAGCCCGAAGGGACAGGTCGACCTACGAGCAGTACTTC | CASSLPARRDRSTYEQYF
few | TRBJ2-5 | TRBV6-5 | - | TGTGCCAGCGGTTCGGCGGCAAGAGAGACCCAGTACTTC | CASGSAARETQYF
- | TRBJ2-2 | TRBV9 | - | TGTGCCAGCACCGCCTTGCCGGGACAGAACACCGGGGAGCTGTTTTTT | CASTALPGQNTGELFF
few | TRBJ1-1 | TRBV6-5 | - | TGTGCCAGCAGTTACTCGAACTGGGGAGGAGGCACTGAAGCTTTCTTT | CASSYSNWGGGTEAFF
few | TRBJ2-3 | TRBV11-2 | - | TGTGCCAGCAGCTCCATGGACGGGAGCACAGATACGCAGTATTTT | CASSSMDGSTDTQYF
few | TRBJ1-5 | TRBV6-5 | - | TGTGCCAGCAGTTACTCCCAGGGAGGCAATCAGCCCCAGCATTTT | CASSYSQGGNQPQHF
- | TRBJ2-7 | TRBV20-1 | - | TGCAGTGCTAGAGTTACGCCTAGCTCCTACGAGCAGTACTTC | CSARVTPSSYEQYF
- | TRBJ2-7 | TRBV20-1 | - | TGCAGTGCTAGAGATCGGGCATCTATCTACGAGCAGTACTTC | CSARDRASIYEQYF
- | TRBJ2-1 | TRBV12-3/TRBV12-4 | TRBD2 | TGTGCCAGCAGTTTTAGCGGGAGGGCCTACAATGAGCAGTTCTTC | CASSFSGRAYNEQFF
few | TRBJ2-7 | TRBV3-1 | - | TGTGCCAGCAGCCAAGAACGGAGACAGGTCAACTACGAGCAGTACTTC | CASSQERRQVNYEQYF
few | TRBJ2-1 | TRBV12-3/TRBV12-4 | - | TGTGCCAGCAGTAAACAAGCCTCGGGGGCGTGGGACAATGAGCAGTTCTTC | CASSKQASGAWDNEQFF
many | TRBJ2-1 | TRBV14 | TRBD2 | TGTGCCAGCAGCCAGTTCCGGGGGGTCTCCTACAATGAGCAGTTCTTC | CASSQFRGVSYNEQFF
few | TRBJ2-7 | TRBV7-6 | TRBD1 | TGTGCCAGCAGCTCGGGACAGAACTACGAGCAGTACTTC | CASSSGQNYEQYF
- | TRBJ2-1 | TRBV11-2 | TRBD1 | TGTGCCAGCGGATTTGGGACAGGGGTCAATGAGCAGTTCTTC | CASGFGTGVNEQFF
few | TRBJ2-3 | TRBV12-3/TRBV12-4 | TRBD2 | TGTGCCAGCAGTTTGGAAGCGGGAAGCACAGATACGCAGTATTTT | CASSLEAGSTDTQYF
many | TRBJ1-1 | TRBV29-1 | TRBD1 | TGCAGCGTTAACAGGGGCCCCACTGAAGCTTTCTTT | CSVNRGPTEAFF
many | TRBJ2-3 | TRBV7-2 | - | TGTGCCAGCAGCTCGGGACTCCTGGCAAACACAGATACGCAGTATTTT | CASSSGLLANTDTQYF
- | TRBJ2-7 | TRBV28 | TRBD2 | TGTGCCAGCAATGATCTAGCGGGGGGGCCTTACGAGCAGTACTTC | CASNDLAGGPYEQYF
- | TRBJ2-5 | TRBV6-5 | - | TGTGCCAGCATTTACTCGGGCAGTAATTGGAGGGAGACCCAGTACTTC | CASIYSGSNWRETQYF
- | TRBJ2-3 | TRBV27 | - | TGTGCCAGCAGTGGGTTATCCGTGACACTCGCGAAAAGGGCAGATACGCAGTATTTT | CASSGLSVTLAKRADTQYF
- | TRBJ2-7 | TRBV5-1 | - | TGCGCCAGCAGCTCCCTTGATGGGACAAAAACCTACGAGCAGTACTTC | CASSSLDGTKTYEQYF
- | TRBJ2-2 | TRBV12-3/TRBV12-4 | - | TGTGCCAGCAGTCGATATATACCCGGGGAGCTGTTTTTT | CASSRYIPGELFF
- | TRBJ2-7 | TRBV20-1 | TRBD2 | TGCAGTGCCCCGGGACTAGCGGGGGGGCCGAAGGACGAGCAGTACTTC | CSAPGLAGGPKDEQYF
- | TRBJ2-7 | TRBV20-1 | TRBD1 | TGCAGTGCTAGAGATTTGGACAGGGTCCCCCACGAGCAGTACTTC | CSARDLDRVPHEQYF
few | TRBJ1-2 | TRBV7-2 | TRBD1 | TGTGCCAGCAGCCCCACACAGACAGGGCGGACTGGCTACACCTTC | CASSPTQTGRTGYTF
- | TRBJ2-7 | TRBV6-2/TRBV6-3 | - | TGTGCCAGCAGTTACCTCGCGGGTCACGAGCAGTACTTC | CASSYLAGHEQYF
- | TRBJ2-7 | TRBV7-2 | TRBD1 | TGTGCCAGCAGCTTAGAGGGCAGGGGGAATTCCTACGAGCAGTACTTC | CASSLEGRGNSYEQYF